The rows below give T cell receptor beta chains drawn from one sample of a study of T cells in Graves' hyperthyroidism and ophthalmopathy. MiXCR, applied by TCRdb to the multiplex PCR reads, yields one record per CDR3 protein. The sample contains under 450,000 distinct CDR3 sequences, about 15% of which appear only once. The sample was blood. The receptors were gathered from a woman under 40 with Graves' hyperthyroidism that later progressed to Graves' ophthalmopathy. The CDR3 runs from the conserved cysteine through the conserved F or W. The D gene is left open where the match is weak. Expanded clones are given a class, and other clones once, few, many or no size at all.

>many|13|TRBJ2-4|.|TRBV18
CASSLQSENIQYF
TGTGCCAGCTCACTGCAATCCGAAAACATTCAGTACTTC
>many|13|TRBJ2-7|.|TRBV15
CATSRAGKSEQYF
TGTGCCACCAGCAGAGCGGGAAAGAGCGAGCAGTACTTC
>.|14|TRBJ1-1|TRBD1|TRBV27
CASSTTGGVSEAFF
TGTGCCAGCAGTACGACAGGGGGCGTTTCTGAAGCTTTCTTT
>many|14|TRBJ1-1|TRBD1|TRBV12-3/TRBV12-4
CASSVTGGMTEAFF
TGTGCCAGCAGTGTAACAGGGGGCATGACTGAAGCTTTCTTT
>few|14|TRBJ1-1|.|TRBV14
CASSQDLGFTEAFF
TGTGCCAGCAGCCAAGATCTCGGGTTCACTGAAGCTTTCTTT
>many|14|TRBJ2-7|.|TRBV6-1
CASSEYLGGYEQYF
TGTGCCAGCAGTGAATATCTGGGAGGCTACGAGCAGTACTTC
>.|13|TRBJ2-7|.|TRBV10-2
CASSGTVSYERYF
TGCGCCAGCAGCGGGACGGTCTCCTACGAGCGGTACTTC
>many|13|TRBJ1-2|.|TRBV11-2
CASSLAGRYGYTF
TGTGCCAGCAGCCTCGCAGGCCGCTATGGCTACACCTTC
>many|16|TRBJ1-1|.|TRBV6-1
CASGESLLDLNTEAFF
TGTGCCAGCGGTGAATCCCTCTTAGATTTGAACACTGAAGCTTTCTTT
>.|15|TRBJ1-2|.|TRBV19
CASSIRDFEVLGYTF
TGTGCCAGTAGTATAAGGGACTTCGAGGTTCTGGGCTACACCTTC
>many|12|TRBJ2-7|.|TRBV29-1
CSVDGDSYEQYF
TGCAGCGTTGATGGAGACTCCTACGAGCAGTACTTC
>.|14|TRBJ2-3|TRBD2|TRBV12-3/TRBV12-4
CASSFWLAGDTQYF
TGTGCCAGCAGTTTCTGGCTAGCGGGAGATACGCAGTATTTT
>.|14|TRBJ2-7|.|TRBV27
CASGRGGTRYEQYF
TGTGCCTCTGGGAGGGGGGGGACCCGCTACGAGCAGTACTTC
>few|16|TRBJ1-2|.|TRBV20-1
CSATDQFDREGGGYTF
TGCAGTGCTACGGACCAATTCGACAGAGAAGGGGGTGGCTACACCTTC
>.|13|TRBJ2-1|.|TRBV19
CASSIGTVNEQFF
TGTGCCAGTAGTATAGGGACAGTCAATGAGCAGTTCTTC
>many|16|TRBJ1-3|.|TRBV7-2
CASSLEAGDSGNTIYF
TGTGCCAGCAGCTTAGAGGCAGGAGACTCTGGAAACACCATATATTTT
>many|13|TRBJ2-1|.|TRBV30
CAWTSDNYNEQFF
TGTGCCTGGACTAGCGATAACTACAATGAGCAGTTCTTC
>many|13|TRBJ1-1|.|TRBV2
CASSVDSATEAFF
TGTGCCAGCAGTGTAGACAGCGCCACTGAAGCTTTCTTT
>many|16|TRBJ1-4|.|TRBV28
CASSLPAGVVDEKLFF
TGTGCCAGCAGTTTACCCGCGGGGGTCGTGGATGAAAAACTGTTTTTT
>many|16|TRBJ1-6|.|TRBV11-2
CASSLGPGVANSPLHF
TGTGCCAGCAGCTTAGGTCCGGGGGTGGCTAATTCACCCCTCCACTTT
>few|16|TRBJ2-1|TRBD2|TRBV10-2
CASSVTGGSSYNEQFF
TGCGCCAGCAGTGTGACGGGAGGTAGCTCCTACAATGAGCAGTTCTTC
>few|14|TRBJ2-7|.|TRBV7-9
CASSPRDKGYEQYF
TGTGCCAGCAGCCCCCGGGACAAGGGCTACGAGCAGTACTTC
>many|15|TRBJ2-3|TRBD1|TRBV2
CASTGDRGRTDTQYF
TGTGCCAGCACCGGGGACAGGGGGAGGACAGATACGCAGTATTTT
>.|18|TRBJ2-5|.|TRBV5-1
CASSLRVSTGNNQETQYF
TGCGCCAGCAGCTTGAGGGTAAGTACGGGGAACAACCAAGAGACCCAGTACTTC
>few|13|TRBJ2-3|.|TRBV20-1
CSASRSLGDTQYF
TGCAGTGCTAGTAGGTCGTTGGGGGATACGCAGTATTTT
>many|14|TRBJ2-5|.|TRBV28
CASRALWARETQYF
TGTGCCAGCAGGGCACTATGGGCCCGGGAGACCCAGTACTTC
>.|14|TRBJ2-5|TRBD1|TRBV24-1
CATSKTGVRETQYF
TGTGCCACCAGCAAAACAGGGGTCCGAGAGACCCAGTACTTC
>many|14|TRBJ1-4|.|TRBV20-1
CSATKGLPNEKLFF
TGCAGTGCTACTAAGGGACTCCCTAATGAAAAACTGTTTTTT
>many|17|TRBJ2-1|.|TRBV28
CASSLYGTGYSYNEQFF
TGTGCCAGCAGTTTATATGGTACGGGGTACTCCTACAATGAGCAGTTCTTC
>.|12|TRBJ1-4|.|TRBV19
CASSQGRIKLFF
TGTGCCAGTTCACAGGGCCGAATAAAACTGTTTTTT
>many|16|TRBJ2-5|TRBD1|TRBV2
CASSELAGGFFGTQYF
TGTGCCAGCAGTGAATTGGCAGGGGGTTTTTTTGGGACCCAGTACTTC
>many|16|TRBJ2-5|TRBD1|TRBV6-2/TRBV6-3
CASSYQPTGRQETQYF
TGTGCCAGCAGTTACCAGCCGACAGGGCGCCAAGAGACCCAGTACTTC
>.|14|TRBJ1-5|.|TRBV24-1
CATSGQYSNQPQHF
TGTGCCACCAGCGGACAGTATAGCAATCAGCCCCAGCATTTT
>few|12|TRBJ2-1|.|TRBV2
CASSEMALEQFF
TGTGCCAGCAGTGAAATGGCTTTGGAGCAGTTCTTC
>many|18|TRBJ2-3|.|TRBV14
CASSLGTSQPSRTDTQYF
TGTGCCAGCAGCTTAGGGACATCCCAACCATCTCGCACAGATACGCAGTATTTT
>many|18|TRBJ2-1|TRBD2|TRBV11-3
CASSLDVTSGSSYNEQFF
TGTGCCAGCAGCTTAGATGTGACTAGCGGGAGCTCCTACAATGAGCAGTTCTTC
>many|15|TRBJ2-7|TRBD2|TRBV12-3/TRBV12-4
CASSRGEREVDEQYF
TGTGCCAGCAGTCGCGGGGAGCGGGAGGTTGATGAGCAGTACTTC
>.|14|TRBJ1-2|.|TRBV11-3
CASSSRYLAGGYTF
TGTGCCAGCAGCTCAAGATACCTAGCGGGAGGCTACACCTTC
>many|15|TRBJ2-7|TRBD1|TRBV12-3/TRBV12-4
CASSFGTGGFYEQYF
TGTGCCAGCAGTTTTGGGACAGGGGGGTTCTACGAGCAGTACTTC
>.|15|TRBJ2-5|TRBD2|TRBV11-2
CASSLGLGEEETQYF
TGTGCCAGCAGCTTGGGACTAGGTGAGGAAGAGACCCAGTACTTC
>many|15|TRBJ2-5|.|TRBV28
CASSPTDRGQETQYF
TGTGCCAGCAGTCCGACCGACCGGGGGCAAGAGACCCAGTACTTC
>.|14|TRBJ2-5|TRBD2|TRBV6-4
CASSRTWGGETQYF
TGTGCCAGCAGCCGGACTTGGGGGGGGGAGACCCAGTACTTC
>many|14|TRBJ1-2|.|TRBV27
CASSRTTGSYGYTF
TGTGCCAGCAGTCGTACGACAGGTTCCTATGGCTACACCTTC
>many|14|TRBJ2-5|TRBD2|TRBV12-3/TRBV12-4
CASSQTSGARTQYF
TGTGCCAGCAGTCAGACTAGCGGGGCGAGGACCCAGTACTTC
>few|14|TRBJ1-5|.|TRBV6-1
CASTSQGRNQPQHF
TGTGCCAGCACCTCACAGGGCAGGAATCAGCCCCAGCATTTT
>many|15|TRBJ1-2|TRBD1|TRBV30
CAWSANRGSYYGYTF
TGTGCCTGGAGTGCAAACAGGGGGAGCTACTATGGCTACACCTTC
>many|18|TRBJ2-3|TRBD2|TRBV6-2/TRBV6-3
CASSYSLLAGAHTDTQYF
TGTGCCAGCAGTTACTCGCTTTTAGCGGGGGCCCACACAGATACGCAGTATTTT
>few|15|TRBJ2-7|.|TRBV5-6
CASSLRRGLSYEQYF
TGTGCCAGCAGCTTGAGGAGGGGGCTATCCTACGAGCAGTACTTC
>.|15|TRBJ1-5|TRBD1|TRBV19
CASSPDRARNQPQHF
TGTGCCAGTAGTCCGGACAGGGCAAGGAATCAGCCCCAGCATTTT
>.|15|TRBJ2-7|.|TRBV5-1
CASSLYGGAPYEQYF
TGCGCCAGCAGCTTGTATGGAGGGGCACCCTACGAGCAGTACTTC
>many|16|TRBJ2-4|.|TRBV28
CASSLGKGERSNIQYF
TGTGCCAGCAGTTTAGGGAAGGGGGAGCGGTCAAACATTCAGTACTTC
>many|11|TRBJ2-2|.|TRBV27
CASSLGEELFF
TGTGCCAGCAGTTTGGGAGAGGAGCTGTTTTTT